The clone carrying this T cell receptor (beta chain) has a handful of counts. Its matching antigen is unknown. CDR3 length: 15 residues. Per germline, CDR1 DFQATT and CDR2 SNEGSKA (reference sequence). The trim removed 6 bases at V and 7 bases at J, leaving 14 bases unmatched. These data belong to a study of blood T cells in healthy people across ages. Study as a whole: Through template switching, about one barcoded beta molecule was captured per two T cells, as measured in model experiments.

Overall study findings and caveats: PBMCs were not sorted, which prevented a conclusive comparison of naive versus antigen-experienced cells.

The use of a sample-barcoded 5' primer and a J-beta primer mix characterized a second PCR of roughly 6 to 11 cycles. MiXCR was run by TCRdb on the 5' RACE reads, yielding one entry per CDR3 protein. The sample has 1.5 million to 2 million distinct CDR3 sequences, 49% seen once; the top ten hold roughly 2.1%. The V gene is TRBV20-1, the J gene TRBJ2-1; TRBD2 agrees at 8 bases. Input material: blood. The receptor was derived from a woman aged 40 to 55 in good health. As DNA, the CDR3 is TGCAGTGCCCTCGAGGGGAGCGGGGGATCGAATGAGCAGTTCTTC. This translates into CSALEGSGGSNEQFF.